This T cell receptor beta chain was identified during a study of cytomegalovirus exposure and HLA in healthy donors. General observations from the study: What a later analysis showed was that several of the most significant clusters appeared linked to common viral pathogens. Some V segments, including TRBV6-2 and TRBV6-3, were excluded as indistinguishable. A few of the chains that were CMV-associated were confirmed in vitro to be specific for CMV antigens.

The CDR3 runs 15 residues. From germline, CDR1 is MDHEN and CDR2 SYDVKM. V shed 4 bases and J shed 4 bases, with 14 bases lying between them. Use of 60 Vbeta and 13 Jbeta primers characterized the PCR. Assay: immunoSEQ multiplex PCR; the TCRdb copy retains only in-frame clones and omits some. The table shows about 80,000 clones, with around two thirds occurring only once. With regard to this clone: Its target is not known.

The sample taken for sequencing was PBMCs. The V call is TRBV28, the J call TRBJ1-5; possibly TRBD1 for D (6 bases). The TCR originated in a woman aged 50 to 60 in good health and CMV-seropositive. CDR3 sequence: CASSSLGQRNQPQHF. CDR3 DNA sequence: TGTGCCAGCAGTTCCCTCGGACAGAGAAATCAGCCCCAGCATTTT.